Below, 24 T cell receptor beta chains from the same sample are listed, as sequenced in a study of T cell repertoires in cytomegalovirus infection. A single record per CDR3 protein comes from TCRdb applying MiXCR to the reads. This sample has 510,000 or so distinct CDR3 sequences, with roughly 29% found just once. Sequenced: PBMCs. The receptors here all came from a human donor in good health (CMV status not recorded). Some clones in this sample may be carry-over from other donors' samples.

The rearrangement uses TRBV6-1 and TRBJ1-1; 7 bases are a match to TRBD1. From germline, CDR1 is MNHNS and CDR2 SASEGT. The CDR3 extends over 15 amino acids. Losses at the gene ends were 5 bases for V and 4 bases for J; bases not matched to a gene: 10. CDR3 nucleotide sequence: TGTGCCAGCAGTTATGCCGGGACAGTCATCACTGAAGCTTTCTTT. Translating it yields CASSYAGTVITEAFF.

In this sample, this clonotype turned up a few times. In DNA form, the CDR3 reads TGTGCCAGCAGCCAAGTTGCTCAGCGGGAGACAGATACGCAGTATTTT. Encoded protein: CASSQVAQRETDTQYF. The rearrangement uses TRBV3-1 and TRBJ2-3, with TRBD2 matching 8 bases. Per germline, CDR1 LGHDT and CDR2 YNNKEL (reference sequence). This CDR3 spans 16 amino acids. The V and J ends lost 1 base and 3 bases, in that order; junction bases with no gene match: 6.

This clonotype was seen ten or more times. The chain joins TRBV7-2 to TRBJ2-1, with TRBD1 matching 7 bases. Germline CDR1 and CDR2: SGHTA and FQGNSA. CDR3 length: 16 amino acids. After removal of 1 base from V and 4 bases from J, the junction contained 7 bases not matched to a gene. CDR3 protein: CASSLGRRGLYNEQFF. The CDR3 DNA is TGTGCCAGCAGCTTAGGACGTAGGGGGCTTTACAATGAGCAGTTCTTC. Full variable domain (missing parts from reference TRBV7-2 and TRBJ2-1): GAGVSQSPSNKVTEKGKDVELRCDPISGHTALYWYRQSLGQGLEFLIYFQGNSAPDKSGLPSDRFSAERTGGSVSTLTIQRTQQEDSAVYLCASSLGRRGLYNEQFFGPGTRLTVL.

CDR3: CASSFDRPNQPQHF. DNA of the CDR3: TGTGCCAGCAGCTTCGACAGGCCTAATCAGCCCCAGCATTTT. The chain links TRBV7-8 to TRBJ1-5; maybe TRBD1 (6 bases). Germline V gene lookup returns CDR1 SGHVS and CDR2 FQNEAQ. The CDR3 is 14 residues long. V lost 3 bases and J lost 4, with 10 bases in between.

The chain links TRBV6-2 or TRBV6-3 to TRBJ2-7; D gene ambiguous. V was trimmed by 5 bases and J by 3 bases, leaving 17 bases between them. CDR1 and CDR2 (germline): MNHEY, SVGEGT. This CDR3 is built from 15 residues. CDR3 region: CASSPRLPKNYEQYF. The CDR3 DNA follows: TGTGCCAGCAGTCCGCGACTCCCGAAAAACTACGAGCAGTACTTC.

As to this clonotype: A much more abundant neighbour one base away suggests this may be a read error. As the CDR3 is not closed by the conserved phenylalanine or tryptophan, this likely results from a read error. The V and J genes are TRBV7-8 and TRBJ2-7; 9 positions match TRBD2. The V gene's germline CDR1 is SGHVS and CDR2 FQNEAQ. The CDR3 runs to 18 residues. The junction had 13 bases not matched to a gene; V was cut back by 4 bases and J by 0 bases. For the CDR3, the DNA is TGTGCCAGCAGCTCCCGTAACCTACTAGCGGGTAGCTCCTACGAGCAGTACTAC. Amino acids: CASSSRNLLAGSSYEQYY.

This clonotype has only a few counts. This chain connects TRBV6-1 to TRBJ1-4; 9 nucleotides agree with TRBD1. The CDR3 covers 14 residues. Trimming at V came to 3 bases and at J to 7 bases, leaving 3 bases not matched to a gene. From germline, CDR1 is MNHNS and CDR2 SASEGT. For the CDR3, the DNA is TGTGCCAGCAGTGAGGACAGGGGAGGTGAAAAACTGTTTTTT. This translates into CASSEDRGGEKLFF.

This clonotype was observed many times. This rearrangement joins TRBV7-2 to TRBJ2-5; TRBD2 aligns across 14 bases. Germline CDR1 is SGHTA and CDR2 is FQGNSA. This CDR3 has 16 amino acids. The V and J ends lost 5 bases and 4 bases, in that order; junction bases with no gene match: 6. In DNA, the CDR3 is TGTGCCAGCAGCGTGGGACTAGCGGGAGCGGCAGAGACCCAGTACTTC. This translates into CASSVGLAGAAETQYF.

This rearrangement joins TRBV29-1 to TRBJ2-2; 9 bases are a match to TRBD2. In germline, CDR1 is SQVTM, CDR2 ANQGSEA. Unmatched junction bases numbered 8, after V lost 5 bases and J lost 7 bases. The CDR3 has 14 residues. CDR3 sequence: CSVYIAGVIGELFF. The CDR3 coding sequence is TGCAGCGTTTACATAGCGGGAGTTATCGGGGAGCTGTTTTTT.

This clonotype occurred a few times. The chain carries TRBV30 and TRBJ2-2, with TRBD2 matching 10 bases. With 3 bases clipped from V and 6 bases from J, the junction kept 1 base outside the gene matches. The CDR3 extends over 13 amino acids. The V gene's germline CDR1 is GTSNPN and CDR2 SVGIG (reference sequence). CDR3 coding DNA: TGTGCCTGGAGCGGGACTAGCGCCGGGGAGCTGTTTTTT. This encodes CAWSGTSAGELFF.

The genes are TRBV7-9 and TRBJ1-1; 9 bases line up with TRBD1. From germline, CDR1 is SEHNR and CDR2 FQNEAQ (reference sequence). V lost 5 bases and J lost 1; bases outside the gene matches: 5. The CDR3 has 15 residues. The CDR3 is CASSQRGQGNTEAFF. The CDR3 bases are TGTGCCAGCAGCCAAAGGGGACAGGGGAACACTGAAGCTTTCTTT.

The sample holds a few counts of this clonotype. The rearrangement uses TRBV28 and TRBJ2-7; no clear D. The CDR3 totals 14 residues. Trimming took 8 bases from V and 2 from J, leaving 16 bases between them. CDR1 MDHEN and CDR2 SYDVKM come from the germline V gene. The CDR3 loop reads CASRSGQPPYEQYF. Written as DNA, the CDR3 is TGTGCCAGCCGGTCGGGTCAGCCGCCCTACGAGCAGTACTTC.

The chain uses TRBV5-4 and TRBJ2-7, with no clear D. Trimming shortened V by 4 bases and J by 0 bases, and 14 bases separated the two germline ends. The CDR3 totals 15 residues. Germline V gene data show CDR1 as SGHNT and CDR2 as YYREEE (reference sequence). Written as DNA, the CDR3 is TGTGCCAGCAGCACCGGGCCAGAATCCTCCTACGAGCAGTACGTC. Protein: CASSTGPESSYEQYV.

The sample holds a few counts of this clonotype. The J gene is TRBJ2-7, the V gene TRBV7-9; TRBD2 is a possible D gene (6 bases). The CDR3 loop spans 15 amino acids. V was shortened by 5 bases and J by 2 bases, with 16 bases between the two germline ends. Germline V gene data show CDR1 as SEHNR and CDR2 as FQNEAQ (reference sequence). The CDR3 DNA follows: TGTGCCAGCAGCCCCCCCGGGACTCATCCCTACGAGCAGTACTTC. This translates into CASSPPGTHPYEQYF. The whole variable domain, filled in from reference TRBV7-9 and TRBJ2-7, reads DTGVSQNPRHKITKRGQNVTFRCDPISEHNRLYWYRQTLGQGPEFLTYFQNEAQLEKSRLLSDRFSAERPKGSFSTLEIQRTEQGDSAMYLCASSPPGTHPYEQYFGPGTRLTVT.

Comment on this clonotype: Being one base from a much bigger clone, this may be a read error. The chain joins TRBV7-2 to TRBJ2-1; D unresolved. Between the trimmed V and J ends, which lost 5 bases and 7 bases, there was a span of 12 bases. Looked up from germline, CDR1 is SGHTA and CDR2 is FQGNSA. This CDR3 region has 13 residues. The DNA of the CDR3 is TGTGCCAGCAGCATCTCGACCCGAAATGAGCAGTTCTTC. Residues: CASSISTRNEQFF.

The V and J genes are TRBV7-9 and TRBJ2-2; the D is unclear. The CDR3 runs to 15 residues. V was cut by 4 bases and J by 3 bases, with 12 bases left in between. The V gene's germline CDR1 is SEHNR and CDR2 FQNEAQ (reference sequence). CDR3 sequence reads: CASSSVYGDTGELFF. CDR3 DNA: TGTGCCAGCAGCTCCGTTTATGGGGACACCGGGGAGCTGTTTTTT.

This clonotype has only a few counts. The V call is TRBV12-3 or TRBV12-4, the J call TRBJ2-1, with D perhaps matching TRBD2 (5 bases). Trimming left V 5 bases short and J 9 bases short, with 20 bases between. The CDR3 totals 15 residues. The CDR3 DNA follows: TGTGCCAGCAGTGCGCTGGCGGCGCCCCGGGGTGAGCAGTTCTTC. Its translation is CASSALAAPRGEQFF.

The J gene is TRBJ2-7, the V gene TRBV4-3, with 12 nucleotides matching TRBD2. V trimming: 3 bases; J trimming: 2 bases; junction bases outside the gene matches: 5. Germline CDR1 LGHNA, CDR2 YSLEER. There are 16 residues in the CDR3. The chain's CDR3 is CASSQSTSGGAYEQYF. DNA of the CDR3: TGCGCCAGCAGCCAGTCGACTAGCGGGGGAGCCTACGAGCAGTACTTC.

V is TRBV7-3 and J is TRBJ2-1; D gene unclear. The germline gives CDR1 SGHTA, CDR2 FQGTGA. Trimming shortened V by 2 bases and J by 0 bases, and 8 bases separated the two germline ends. The CDR3 loop spans 15 amino acids. CDR3 nucleotide sequence: TGTGCCAGCAGCTTACTGCAAAGCTCCTACAATGAGCAGTTCTTC. As protein: CASSLLQSSYNEQFF.

V gene TRBV12-3 or TRBV12-4 combines with J gene TRBJ2-2, with TRBD2 matching 8 bases. V shed 6 bases, J shed 5 bases, and the junction held 8 bases outside the gene matches. This CDR3 is 15 amino acids long. This CDR3 reads CASRDGTRATGELFF. The CDR3 DNA reads as TGTGCCAGCAGAGACGGGACTAGAGCGACCGGGGAGCTGTTTTTT.

The chain links TRBV6-2 or TRBV6-3 to TRBJ2-1, with 10 bases fitting TRBD2. Trimming removed 6 bases from V and 2 bases from J; junction bases left unmatched: 13. CDR3 length: 18 amino acids. CDR1 and CDR2 from the germline V gene are MNHEY and SVGEGT. The CDR3 coding sequence is TGTGCCAGCAGCTCCCGGGCTAGCGGGAGATACCCCTACAATGAGCAGTTCTTC. Amino acids: CASSSRASGRYPYNEQFF.

This chain joins TRBV10-3 and TRBJ2-7, with a weak D call TRBD1 (5 bases). V gave up 2 bases and J gave up 2 bases, with 13 bases separating them. The CDR3 covers 15 residues. Germline V lookup: CDR1 ENHRY, CDR2 SYGVKD. CDR3 amino acids: CAISEGRVGPYEQYF. DNA for the CDR3: TGTGCCATCAGTGAGGGCAGGGTGGGCCCCTACGAGCAGTACTTC.

The chain joins TRBV7-9 to TRBJ2-7, with a possible D match to TRBD1 (6 bases). This CDR3 contains 16 residues. Germline lookup yields CDR1 SEHNR and CDR2 FQNEAQ (reference sequence). Trimming took off 5 bases at V and 3 bases at J, with 20 bases between the two ends. The CDR3 loop reads CASSQTFRGWNYEQYV. The CDR3 DNA follows: TGTGCCAGCAGCCAGACCTTCAGGGGATGGAACTACGAGCAGTACGTC.

V usage is TRBV11-2 and J usage is TRBJ2-1; 15 nucleotides align to TRBD2. Germline assignment: CDR1 SGHAT and CDR2 FQNNGV. This CDR3 is 18 amino acids long. V shed 4 bases and J 1 base; nucleotides not matched to a gene: 5. CDR3 loop: CASSSGTSGRWSYNEQFF. The CDR3 nucleotides read TGTGCCAGCAGCTCCGGGACTAGCGGGAGGTGGTCCTACAATGAGCAGTTCTTC.